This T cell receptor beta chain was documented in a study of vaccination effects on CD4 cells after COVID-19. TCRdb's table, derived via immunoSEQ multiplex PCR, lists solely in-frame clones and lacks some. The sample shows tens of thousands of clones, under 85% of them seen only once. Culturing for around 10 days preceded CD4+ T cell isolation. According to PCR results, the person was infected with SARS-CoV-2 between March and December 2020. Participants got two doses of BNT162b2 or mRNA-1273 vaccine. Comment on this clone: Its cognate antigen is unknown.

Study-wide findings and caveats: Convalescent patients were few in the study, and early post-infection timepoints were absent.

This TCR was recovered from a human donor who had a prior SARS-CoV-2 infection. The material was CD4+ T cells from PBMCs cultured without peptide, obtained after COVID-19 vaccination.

The CDR3 sequence is CASSLGTSYGYTF. For the CDR3, the DNA is TGTGCCAGCAGCCTCGGGACCAGCTATGGCTACACCTTC. The chain combines TRBV5-4 with TRBJ1-2, with a possible D match to TRBD1 (5 bases). The germline CDR1 and CDR2 sequences are SGHNT and YYREEE (reference sequence). The V end was cut by 4 bases, the J end by 4 bases, with 11 bases between. The CDR3 covers 13 residues.